Presented here are 9 T cell receptor beta chains from one specimen sequenced in a study of regulatory T cells in long-lasting Graves disease (dated by TCRdb to about 2021). The method behind the library was multiplex PCR. The sample was run on an Illumina HiSeq 4000. To build TCR beta libraries, CDR3 regions were amplified by Arm-PCR using iRepertoire HTBI primers. The public reads were reanalyzed by TCRdb: fastp trimming at Q25, MiXCR alignment, in-frame beta chains only. Each entry merges the rows of one CDR3 protein and shows their most common DNA and genes. This sample comprises about 660,000 distinct CDR3 sequences, around 30% of them detected only once. Roughly 40% of the sample lies in the top ten. The time point label corresponds to: persistent/refractory GD, antithyroid drugs over 5 years with positive TRAb. For both TCR sequencing and RNA sequencing, RNA was extracted from PBMCs in TRIzol.

Sequencing was performed on peripheral blood mononuclear cells (PBMCs), taken when the disease was refractory, from a patient treated with antithyroid drugs. The receptors stem from a female donor with Graves disease.

The chain recombines TRBV20-1 with TRBJ1-4, with TRBD1 as a possible D gene (5 bases). CDR1 and CDR2 (germline): DFQATT, SNEGSKA (reference sequence). The CDR3 covers 15 residues. Trimming removed 2 bases at V and 7 bases at J, with 17 bases between. This chain's CDR3 is CSARKPGPGGEKLFF. CDR3 in DNA: TGCAGTGCTAGAAAACCCGGACCCGGGGGTGAAAAACTGTTTTTT.

This clonotype has a handful of counts. V gene TRBV12-3 or TRBV12-4 combines with J gene TRBJ2-7; maybe TRBD1 (6 bases). V lost 1 base and J lost 7, with 11 bases in between. The CDR3 length is 13 residues. The CDR3 DNA follows: TGTGCCAGCAGTTTAGGGGACAAAATGGAGCAGTACTTC. Its protein product is CASSLGDKMEQYF.

This clonotype has just one count. The V gene is TRBV2, the J gene TRBJ1-2; 9 bases match TRBD1. The CDR3 spans 15 residues. The J segment lost 4 bases and the V segment lost 6 bases, leaving 9 bases of the junction unmatched. Germline CDR1 is SNHLY and CDR2 is FYNNEI. The CDR3 region has the DNA TGTGCCAGCAGGGCAGAGAGACAGGGGGGCTATGGCTACACCTTC. The encoded protein is CASRAERQGGYGYTF.

The chain is built from TRBV6-1 and TRBJ1-5; D uncertain. Trimming took off 4 bases at V and 2 bases at J, with 9 bases between the two ends. The CDR3 totals 14 residues. Germline assignment: CDR1 MNHNS and CDR2 SASEGT. CDR3 DNA: TGTGCCAGCAGTGTAACGGATGGCAATCAGCCCCAGCATTTT. Protein: CASSVTDGNQPQHF.

The V call is TRBV29-1, the J call TRBJ1-1; 10 bases map to TRBD1. Germline loops: CDR1 SQVTM, CDR2 ANQGSEA. V dropped 6 bases and J dropped 4; count of bases not matched to a gene: 8. The CDR3 has 14 amino acids. This CDR3 is CSVDRGRFSTEAFF. Here the CDR3 DNA reads TGCAGCGTAGACAGGGGGCGCTTCTCCACTGAAGCTTTCTTT.

This sequence joins TRBV6-1 and TRBJ1-1, with D possibly matching TRBD1 (5 bases). The CDR3 spans 13 residues. V lost 7 bases to trimming and J lost 4 bases, with 13 bases between them. Germline loops: CDR1 MNHNS, CDR2 SASEGT. In DNA, the CDR3 is TGTGCCAGCACCAATAAAGGGGTCACTGAAGCTTTCTTT. It specifies CASTNKGVTEAFF.

Concerning this clonotype: A much bigger clone sits one base away, suggesting this may be a read error. The chain combines TRBV28 with TRBJ1-1; possibly TRBD1 for D (6 bases). Germline CDR1 is MDHEN and CDR2 is SYDVKM. The CDR3 extends over 12 amino acids. The CDR3 loop reads CVSVDRRREAFF. Here the CDR3 DNA reads TGTGTCAGCGTCGACAGGCGCCGTGAAGCTTTCTTT.

This clonotype was observed many times. V is TRBV2 and J is TRBJ1-1; D call uncertain. V lost 9 bases to trimming and J lost 1 base, with 12 bases between them. Germline assignment: CDR1 SNHLY and CDR2 FYNNEI. The CDR3 consists of 13 residues. This CDR3 reads CASMIRSNTEAFF. The CDR3, as DNA: TGTGCCAGTATGATAAGGTCGAACACTGAAGCTTTCTTT.

This clonotype was observed a handful of times. This chain connects TRBV28 to TRBJ2-7, with D tentatively TRBD1 (6 bases). The CDR3 contains 16 residues. The germline V and J ends were trimmed by 2 bases and 3 bases, with 17 bases remaining between them. Germline V gene sequence: CDR1 MDHEN, CDR2 SYDVKM. The chain's CDR3 is CASSLKQGSLFYEQYF. DNA of the CDR3: TGTGCCAGCAGTTTAAAACAGGGTTCCCTCTTCTACGAGCAGTACTTC.